The entry below gives a single TCR beta chain sequence along with its context. In germline, CDR1 is SGHDN, CDR2 FVKESK. Losses at the gene ends were 1 base for V and 1 base for J; bases not matched to a gene: 5. The CDR3 is made up of 16 amino acids. The study drew participants aged about 18 to 95 years from about two dozen US areas. Participants reported their clinical history, and cohort assignment relied on those reports. This entry is derived from a study of blood T cell repertoires in COVID-19. Study context: Acute and convalescent COVID-19 samples came from the United States, Italy and Spain.

Study processing details: Reference gene primer amplification in the assay estimated nucleated cell counts. Generated by immunoSEQ multiplex PCR, the TCRdb table keeps only in-frame clones and is missing some. The DNA gave D and trimming, while V, J and clone size come from that table. The sample records 300,000 or so clones, about nine tenths being singletons. The source of this sequence is a woman aged 18-29 years who had recovered from COVID-19. This chain uses TRBV14 with TRBJ2-3; 7 positions agree with TRBD2. Sequencing was performed on PBMCs or T cells enriched from blood (not recorded which). The CDR3 spells CASSQGRDYGTDTQYF. The DNA of the CDR3 is TGTGCCAGCAGCCAAGGCCGGGACTATGGCACAGATACGCAGTATTTT.